The 31 T cell receptor beta chains presented below share a single source sample, sequenced in a study of persistence of HIV-infected CD4 T cells. Cells were stimulated with overlapping HIV-1 Gag 15-mer peptides. Sorted nonresponding memory CD4+ T cells were CD40L-negative, CD69-negative, CD45RO-high. These receptors' targets are unknown. Sequencing used immunoSEQ version 4 in survey mode. Sequencing used immunoSEQ multiplex PCR; TCRdb keeps in-frame clones, though not all of them. Altogether about 36,000 clones are present, 85% to 90% being singletons, with the ten largest covering 5% to 6.5%. The sequences come from cultured CD4+ T cells from PBMCs, collected from a patient who received antiretroviral therapy. Every receptor here comes from an adult with HIV. The donor label of this sample is uncertain.

V and J are TRBV24-1 and TRBJ1-5, with D possibly TRBD1 on 5 matching bases. Germline CDR1 and CDR2: KGHDR and SFDVKD. The length of the CDR3 is 16 residues. V lost 0 bases, J lost 5 bases, and 13 bases lay in between. The CDR3 coding sequence is TGTGCCACCAGTGATTTGCGGGGACCTCTGGATCAGCCCCAGCATTTT. This gives the protein CATSDLRGPLDQPQHF.

This CDR3 reads CASSLGRGLDEQYF. The DNA for the CDR3 is TGTGCCAGCAGTTTAGGCAGGGGGCTAGACGAGCAGTACTTC. The rearrangement links TRBV27 to TRBJ2-7; 8 nucleotides agree with TRBD1. The V and J ends lost 2 bases and 5 bases, in that order; junction bases with no gene match: 5. Germline assignment: CDR1 MNHEY and CDR2 SMNVEV (reference sequence). The CDR3 is 14 residues long.

The genes are TRBV9 and TRBJ2-7; 7 bases map to TRBD1. The CDR3 length is 14 residues. The trim removed 2 bases at V and 3 bases at J, leaving 5 bases unmatched. Germline V CDR1 and CDR2: SGDLS, YYNGEE. DNA for the CDR3: TGTGCCAGCAGCGTCACAGGGGATGACTACGAGCAGTACTTC. Translation: CASSVTGDDYEQYF.

The chain has TRBV28 and TRBJ1-1, with D uncertain. V shed 3 bases and J shed 1 base, with 15 bases lying between them. The germline CDR1 and CDR2 sequences are MDHEN and SYDVKM. The CDR3 has 16 residues. CDR3 sequence reads: CASSLNGKGRNTEAFF. CDR3 DNA: TGTGCCAGCAGTTTGAACGGGAAGGGTAGGAACACTGAAGCTTTCTTT.

The chain has TRBV6-6 and TRBJ2-6; D ambiguous. The CDR3 covers 13 residues. V lost 5 bases and J 2 bases, leaving 4 bases between the germline ends. The germline V gene encodes CDR1 MNHNY and CDR2 SVGAGI (reference sequence). CDR3 sequence: CASSRPGANVLTF. CDR3 bases: TGTGCCAGCAGTCGCCCTGGGGCCAACGTCCTGACTTTC.

The chain joins TRBV6-1 to TRBJ1-5, with 8 bases lining up with TRBD1. The germline V gene encodes CDR1 MNHNS and CDR2 SASEGT. Trimming took 3 bases from V and 6 from J; bases not matched to a gene: 10. The CDR3 is made up of 16 amino acids. The DNA for the CDR3 is TGTGCCAGCAGTGACCAACCCCAGGGGGCGGGTCAGCCCCAGCATTTT. It translates to CASSDQPQGAGQPQHF.

The genes are TRBV9 and TRBJ2-7; D possibly corresponds to TRBD2 (6 bases). CDR3 length: 14 amino acids. Germline values: CDR1 SGDLS, CDR2 YYNGEE. Trimming shortened V by 0 bases and J by 4 bases, and 11 bases separated the two germline ends. The CDR3 nucleotides are TGTGCCAGCAGCGTAGGGGACTGGGGGTACGAGCAGTACTTC. Translated, it gives CASSVGDWGYEQYF.

This clone has just a few counts. The gene calls are TRBV7-3 and TRBJ1-1, with D hard to call. Germline V lookup: CDR1 SGHTA, CDR2 FQGTGA. V lost 3 bases and J 0 bases, leaving 5 bases between the germline ends. This CDR3 is built from 13 residues. The CDR3 spells CASSFFVNTEAFF. CDR3 nucleotide sequence: TGTGCCAGCAGCTTCTTTGTGAACACTGAAGCTTTCTTT.

The chain uses TRBV24-1 and TRBJ2-7, with 9 bases that match TRBD1. The CDR3 runs to 15 residues. The V and J ends lost 7 bases and 2 bases, in that order; junction bases with no gene match: 8. Germline CDR1 is KGHDR and CDR2 is SFDVKD. This CDR3 reads CATRLQGALPYEQYF. The CDR3 DNA follows: TGTGCCACCAGATTACAGGGGGCCCTCCCCTACGAGCAGTACTTC.

The rearrangement joins TRBV18 to TRBJ2-7; possible D gene TRBD2, 5 bases. V gave up 3 bases and J gave up 5 bases, with 11 bases separating them. The CDR3 contains 13 residues. The germline CDR1 and CDR2 sequences are KGHSH and LQKENI. The CDR3, as DNA: TGTGCCAGCTCACCTGGGAGTTGGGACGAGCAGTACTTC. This gives the protein CASSPGSWDEQYF.

This clone was counted only a few times. The chain combines TRBV15 with TRBJ2-4; D gene ambiguous. Between the trimmed V and J ends, which lost 0 bases and 3 bases, there was a span of 12 bases. Germline V lookup: CDR1 LNHNV, CDR2 YYDKDF (reference sequence). The CDR3 totals 16 residues. CDR3 DNA sequence: TGTGCCACCAGCAGAGACTGGCAGTTCGGCAAAAACATTCAGTACTTC. The encoded protein is CATSRDWQFGKNIQYF.

The chain recombines TRBV5-4 with TRBJ1-3; D gene ambiguous. V lost 5 bases to trimming and J lost 2 bases, with 14 bases between them. Germline V lookup: CDR1 SGHNT, CDR2 YYREEE (reference sequence). CDR3 length equals 15 residues. The chain's CDR3 is CASSLKEGTGNTIYF. Written as DNA, the CDR3 is TGTGCCAGCAGTCTAAAGGAAGGGACTGGAAACACCATATATTTT.

This clone was detected only once. This rearrangement joins TRBV2 to TRBJ2-7; 11 nucleotides agree with TRBD1. V shed 2 bases and J 3 bases; nucleotides not matched to a gene: 9. Looked up from germline, CDR1 is SNHLY and CDR2 is FYNNEI. The CDR3 runs to 17 residues. CDR3 DNA sequence: TGTGCCAGCAGTGAAATGGGCTGGGGGACAGGGGGCTACGAGCAGTACTTC. The encoded protein is CASSEMGWGTGGYEQYF.

This clone was counted a few times. The chain links TRBV5-1 to TRBJ2-7, with D perhaps TRBD2 (5 bases). Looked up from germline, CDR1 is SGHRS and CDR2 is YFSETQ. Trimming took 0 bases from V and 2 from J, leaving 6 bases between them. The CDR3 runs 13 residues. CDR3 sequence: CASSLDGAYEQYF. In DNA, the CDR3 is TGCGCCAGCAGCTTGGACGGGGCCTACGAGCAGTACTTC. Looking up the rest from reference TRBV5-1 and TRBJ2-7 gives the full variable domain: KAGVTQTPRYLIKTRGQQVTLSCSPISGHRSVSWYQQTPGQGLQFLFEYFSETQRNKGNFPGRFSGRQFSNSRSEMNVSTLELGDSALYLCASSLDGAYEQYFGPGTRLTVT.

The genes are TRBV28 and TRBJ2-6; the D is unclear. Germline lookup yields CDR1 MDHEN and CDR2 SYDVKM. The CDR3 totals 13 residues. The germline V and J ends were trimmed by 11 bases and 1 base, with 9 bases remaining between them. The DNA for the CDR3 is TGTGCCGGTATAGGGTCTGGGGCCAACGTCCTGACTTTC. Protein: CAGIGSGANVLTF.

CDR3 in DNA: TGTGCCAGCAGTAGGGACTTATCCCCATCTGGGCAGTACTTC. Translating gives CASSRDLSPSGQYF. The chain has TRBV6-5 and TRBJ2-7, with D perhaps matching TRBD2 (6 bases). The CDR3 length is 14 residues. Germline CDR1 MNHEY, CDR2 SVGAGI. Trimming removed 5 bases from V and 9 bases from J, with 20 bases in between.

The chain recombines TRBV12-3 or TRBV12-4 with TRBJ2-3, with D unresolved. Between the trimmed V and J ends, which lost 6 bases and 2 bases, there was a span of 6 bases. The CDR3 loop spans 12 amino acids. CDR3: CASSWITDTQYF. The CDR3 DNA follows: TGTGCCAGCAGCTGGATCACAGATACGCAGTATTTT.

The chain links TRBV9 to TRBJ1-2; no clear D. CDR3 size: 14 residues. Germline-derived CDR1 and CDR2 are SGDLS and YYNGEE. Trimming took 8 bases from V and 5 from J, leaving 19 bases between them. The DNA of the CDR3 is TGTGCCAGTAGAAGGGAGACCACTGGGTATGGCTACACCTTC. It yields the protein CASRRETTGYGYTF.

This chain uses TRBV9 with TRBJ1-5; TRBD1 aligns across 9 bases. This CDR3 comprises 15 residues. V trimming: 4 bases; J trimming: 4 bases; junction bases outside the gene matches: 6. Germline lookup yields CDR1 SGDLS and CDR2 YYNGEE. The CDR3 DNA follows: TGTGCCAGCAGCTCACGACAGGGGGAGAATCAGCCCCAGCATTTT. Translating gives CASSSRQGENQPQHF. The full variable domain, with the rest looked up from reference TRBV9 and TRBJ1-5, is DSGVTQTPKHLITATGQRVTLRCSPRSGDLSVYWYQQSLDQGLQFLIQYYNGEERAKGNILERFSAQQFPDLHSELNLSSLELGDSALYFCASSSRQGENQPQHFGDGTRLSIL.

This clone was recorded once. V and J are TRBV12-5 and TRBJ2-6, with D maybe TRBD2 (5 bases). CDR1 LGHNT and CDR2 FRNRAP come from the germline V gene. CDR3 length: 18 residues. V shed 0 bases and J shed 2 bases, with 14 bases lying between them. The CDR3 region is CASGLVRPGITGANVLTF. For the CDR3, the DNA is TGTGCTAGTGGTTTGGTACGCCCGGGAATCACTGGGGCCAACGTCCTGACTTTC.

The chain employs TRBV24-1 and TRBJ2-1; 9 bases line up with TRBD1. From germline, CDR1 is KGHDR and CDR2 SFDVKD. The CDR3 length is 14 residues. With V trimmed by 10 bases and J by 4 bases, 7 bases remained unmatched. The CDR3 reads CATGKGQGYNEQFF. Here the CDR3 DNA reads TGTGCCACGGGTAAGGGACAGGGTTACAATGAGCAGTTCTTC.

This chain links TRBV6-4 with TRBJ2-2; tentatively, D is TRBD1 (5 bases). Trimming took off 6 bases at V and 5 bases at J, with 13 bases between the two ends. The CDR3 length is 14 residues. CDR1 is MRHNA and CDR2 is SNTAGT in the germline V gene. The CDR3 DNA reads TGTGCCAGCAGGACGGAAGGGGTTACCGGGGAGCTGTTTTTT. Protein product: CASRTEGVTGELFF.

The chain is built from TRBV6-5 and TRBJ2-7, with 8 bases matching TRBD2. Germline V gives CDR1 MNHEY, CDR2 SVGAGI. After removal of 7 bases from V and 2 bases from J, the junction contained 4 bases not matched to a gene. This CDR3 comprises 13 residues. The CDR3 DNA sequence: TGTGCCAGCACGCGGGGGGCCCCCTACGAGCAGTACTTC. Translation gives CASTRGAPYEQYF.

In DNA form, the CDR3 reads TGTGCCAGCAGTGATTGGCTGGGGGTTGTGGCCTACGAGCAGTACTTC. It yields the protein CASSDWLGVVAYEQYF. This chain joins TRBV2 and TRBJ2-7; either TRBD1 or TRBD2 may supply D (5 bases each). Trimming removed 3 bases at V and 2 bases at J, with 17 bases between. CDR1 is SNHLY and CDR2 is FYNNEI in the germline V gene. There are 16 residues in the CDR3.

This sequence joins TRBV2 and TRBJ2-7; D assignment may be TRBD1 or TRBD2 (5 bases each). This CDR3 is 15 amino acids long. In germline, CDR1 is SNHLY, CDR2 FYNNEI. The V end was cut by 1 base, the J end by 2 bases, with 12 bases between. This chain's CDR3 is CASSEGGSRAYEQYF. CDR3 bases: TGTGCCAGCAGTGAAGGAGGGAGCAGGGCCTACGAGCAGTACTTC.

The rearrangement joins TRBV14 to TRBJ1-1; 8 bases line up with TRBD1. CDR3 length equals 15 residues. The germline gives CDR1 SGHDN, CDR2 FVKESK. The V gene end was trimmed by 3 bases and the J gene end by 4 bases; junction bases not matched to a gene: 7. CDR3 nucleotide sequence: TGTGCCAGCAGCCATGGCCAGGGGGCGCGCACTGAAGCTTTCTTT. Encoded protein: CASSHGQGARTEAFF.

This clone was detected only once. V gene TRBV5-6 combines with J gene TRBJ1-2, with unresolved D. V was clipped by 1 base and J by 0 bases, with 13 bases between them. Germline V lookup: CDR1 SGHDT, CDR2 YYEEEE. The CDR3 loop spans 16 amino acids. DNA of the CDR3: TGTGCCAGCAGCTTGCGGGGTATTAACACTAACTATGGCTACACCTTC. This translates into CASSLRGINTNYGYTF.

The chain combines TRBV10-1 with TRBJ2-1; D is possibly TRBD1 (6 bases). Germline CDR1 and CDR2: WNHNN and SYGVQD (reference sequence). Deletions cut 6 bases from V and 0 bases from J, with 15 bases between. This CDR3 is 16 amino acids long. The CDR3 region has the DNA TGCGCCAGCAGCCCGACAGGATTGACCTCCTACAATGAGCAGTTCTTC. Amino acids: CASSPTGLTSYNEQFF.

V gene TRBV7-8 combines with J gene TRBJ1-6, with TRBD1 matching over 10 bases. CDR3 length: 15 amino acids. The germline V gene has CDR1 SGHVS and CDR2 FQNEAQ. Losses at the gene ends were 5 bases for V and 9 bases for J; bases not matched to a gene: 7. The CDR3 sequence is CASSTRDRGSSPLHF. In DNA, the CDR3 is TGTGCCAGCAGCACAAGGGACAGGGGCAGTTCACCCCTCCACTTT.

The chain has TRBV27 and TRBJ2-1; D tentatively fits TRBD1 or TRBD2 (7 bases each). Trimming shortened V by 6 bases and J by 2 bases, and 14 bases separated the two germline ends. Germline CDR1 MNHEY, CDR2 SMNVEV (reference sequence). This CDR3 is built from 15 residues. CDR3 in amino acids: CASSPRGGAYNEQFF. As DNA, the CDR3 is TGTGCCAGCAGCCCCAGGGGGGGGGCCTACAATGAGCAGTTCTTC.

The V gene is TRBV20-1, the J gene TRBJ1-1; D is uncertain. Trimming took off 3 bases at V and 5 bases at J, with 7 bases between the two ends. There are 11 residues in the CDR3. CDR1 is DFQATT and CDR2 is SNEGSKA in the germline V gene (reference sequence). The CDR3 spells CSASDGTEAFF. The DNA for the CDR3 is TGCAGTGCTAGTGATGGTACTGAAGCTTTCTTT.